These 10 T cell receptor beta chains were all obtained from the same sample, sequenced in a study of PD-1 blockade in classical Hodgkin lymphoma. With no exception, relapse followed autologous stem cell transplantation in all patients, and brentuximab vedotin exposure varied. Sequencing was performed with immunoSEQ multiplex PCR; in TCRdb, only in-frame clones are kept and a portion is missing. The table includes 120,000 to 150,000 clones, nearly 80% detected once. The sequencing here drew on peripheral blood mononuclear cells (PBMCs), taken before the second cycle of nivolumab. The receptors stem from a human donor with classical Hodgkin lymphoma.

The chain has TRBV6-5 and TRBJ2-7, with a possible D match to TRBD2 (6 bases). The CDR3 extends over 15 amino acids. CDR1 and CDR2 (germline): MNHEY, SVGAGI. The V end lost 7 bases, the J end lost 3 bases, and 19 bases lay between the germline ends. The CDR3 DNA follows: TGTGCCAGCACCCACGGAGGGCCTAAGAACTACGAGCAGTACTTC. Translating it yields CASTHGGPKNYEQYF.

The DNA for the CDR3 is TGTGCCAGCAGCTTGGAACAGGGATTATCCTACGAGCAGTACTTC. As protein: CASSLEQGLSYEQYF. V gene TRBV5-8 combines with J gene TRBJ2-7, with D perhaps matching TRBD1 (6 bases). The CDR3 is made up of 15 amino acids. V lost 0 bases and J 1 base, leaving 11 bases between the germline ends. Germline V lookup: CDR1 SGHTS, CDR2 YDEGEE.

This clone has a handful of counts. The chain recombines TRBV19 with TRBJ1-4; no firm D call. With 3 bases removed from V and 4 bases from J, the gap between germline ends came to 9 bases. Germline-derived CDR1 and CDR2 are LNHDA and SQIVND (reference sequence). This CDR3 has 14 residues. The CDR3 sequence is CASSISSGNEKLFF. The CDR3 DNA sequence: TGTGCCAGTAGTATTAGTTCCGGTAATGAAAAACTGTTTTTT.

The V gene is TRBV6-1, the J gene TRBJ1-2, with D hard to call. Germline V gene data show CDR1 as MNHNS and CDR2 as SASEGT. CDR3 length: 14 amino acids. The V end lost 5 bases, the J end lost 6 bases, and 16 bases lay between the germline ends. The CDR3 DNA sequence: TGTGCCAGCAGTATCCACGGTGAGGTCGATGGCTACACCTTC. Encoded protein: CASSIHGEVDGYTF.

This rearrangement joins TRBV6-1 to TRBJ2-5; TRBD2 agrees at 7 bases. V lost 4 bases to trimming and J lost 2 bases; unmatched junction nucleotides: 10. The CDR3 runs 16 residues. The germline gives CDR1 MNHNS, CDR2 SASEGT. CDR3 sequence reads: CASSGKTSPRQETQYF. The CDR3 DNA reads as TGTGCCAGCAGTGGCAAGACTAGCCCCCGGCAAGAGACCCAGTACTTC.

This clone occurred a few times. V and J are TRBV12-5 and TRBJ2-7; 7 nucleotides line up with TRBD2. Germline V gene lookup returns CDR1 LGHNT and CDR2 FRNRAP. This CDR3 has 16 residues. V was clipped by 6 bases and J by 0 bases; unmatched bases: 11. CDR3 loop: CASGSTNLAVSYEQYF. CDR3 bases: TGTGCTAGTGGGTCGACGAATCTAGCGGTCTCCTACGAGCAGTACTTC.

This clone was counted only a few times. V usage is TRBV5-4 and J usage is TRBJ2-3; 15 nucleotides match TRBD2. This CDR3 region has 16 residues. Germline V gene data show CDR1 as SGHNT and CDR2 as YYREEE (reference sequence). V was clipped by 3 bases and J by 2 bases; unmatched bases: 1. This CDR3 reads CASSWTSGGATDTQYF. CDR3 nucleotide sequence: TGTGCCAGCAGCTGGACTAGCGGGGGGGCCACAGATACGCAGTATTTT.

V is TRBV5-4 and J is TRBJ2-3; D may be TRBD2 (6 bases). Germline CDR1 SGHNT, CDR2 YYREEE (reference sequence). V lost 4 bases to trimming and J lost 2 bases, with 11 bases between them. The CDR3 runs to 14 residues. The CDR3 sequence is CASSPGLDTDTQYF. Written as DNA, the CDR3 is TGTGCCAGCAGCCCGGGACTTGACACAGATACGCAGTATTTT.

The chain combines TRBV9 with TRBJ1-1, with D possibly being TRBD1 (6 bases). This CDR3 contains 14 residues. Deletions cut 1 base from V and 1 base from J, with 8 bases between. Germline V gene sequence: CDR1 SGDLS, CDR2 YYNGEE. CDR3 sequence reads: CASSVRGQNTEAFF. As DNA, the CDR3 is TGTGCCAGCAGCGTAAGGGGACAGAACACTGAAGCTTTCTTT.

The chain combines TRBV7-9 with TRBJ2-3; D may match TRBD1 or TRBD2 (6 bases each). Trimming removed 3 bases at V and 3 bases at J, with 19 bases between. Germline CDR1 and CDR2: SEHNR and FQNEAQ (reference sequence). The CDR3 is 17 residues long. The CDR3 bases are TGTGCCAGCAGCTTTTTGTCTGGGGGGCTTCGGACAGATACGCAGTATTTT. Residues: CASSFLSGGLRTDTQYF.